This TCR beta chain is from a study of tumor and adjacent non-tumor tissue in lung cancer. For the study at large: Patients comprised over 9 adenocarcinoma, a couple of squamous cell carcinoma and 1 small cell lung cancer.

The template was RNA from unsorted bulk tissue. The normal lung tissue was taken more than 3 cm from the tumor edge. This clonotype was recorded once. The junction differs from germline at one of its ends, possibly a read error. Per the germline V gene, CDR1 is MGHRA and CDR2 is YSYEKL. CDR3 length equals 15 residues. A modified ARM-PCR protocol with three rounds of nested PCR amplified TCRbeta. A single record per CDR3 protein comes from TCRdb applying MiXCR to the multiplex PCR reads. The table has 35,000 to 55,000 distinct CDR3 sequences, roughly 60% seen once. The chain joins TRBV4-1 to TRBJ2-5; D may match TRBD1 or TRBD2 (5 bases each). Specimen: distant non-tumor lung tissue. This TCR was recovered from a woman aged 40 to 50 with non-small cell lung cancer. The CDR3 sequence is CASSQDRDGAETRYF. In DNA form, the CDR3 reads TGCGCCAGCAGCCAAGATCGGGACGGGGCTGAGACCCGGTATTTC.